This is a list of T cell receptor beta chains from one sample in a study of shared clonotypes between healthy human individuals. Clones were read by immunoSEQ multiplex PCR, and TCRdb kept only the in-frame ones, dropping some. The sample gives approximately 740,000 clones, over 65% of which show up once; about 1.7% is in the top ten. The sequenced sample was memory CD4+ T cells sorted from blood. These receptors were collected from a woman in her 30s in good health. Both conserved end residues are trimmed from each CDR3.

v_gene	j_gene	CDR3aa
TRBV6-5	TRBJ1-3	ASSPSGSSGNTIY
TRBV6-1	TRBJ2-2	ASRARGGSTGELF
TRBV5-4	TRBJ2-3	ASSLALAATDTQY
TRBV7-2	TRBJ2-7	ASSFLGSLGHEQY
TRBV5-6	TRBJ1-3	ASSPDSSSGNTIY
TRBV7-3	TRBJ2-7	ASRAFYEQY
TRBV7-6	TRBJ2-3	ASSPSGATDTQY
TRBV11-2	TRBJ2-2	ASSLVQSGELF
TRBV6-1	TRBJ1-5	ASSGEQGDQPQH
TRBV27	TRBJ2-1	ASSSSGRDHNEQF
TRBV9	TRBJ1-2	ASSASGTGNYGYT
TRBV28	TRBJ1-1	ASSPTGYVGEAF
TRBV21-1	TRBJ2-1	ASSRAGLAGGPLPEQF
TRBV11-2	TRBJ2-2	ASSSGLGPNTGELF
TRBV27	TRBJ1-2	ASSSTGGNGYT
TRBV4-1	TRBJ1-1	ASSQPRQGNTEAF
TRBV11-2	TRBJ2-1	ASSTGAEQF
TRBV27	TRBJ2-3	ASSLYVAGSTDTQY
TRBV5-5	TRBJ2-7	ASSLGGRGEQY
TRBV19	TRBJ1-1	ASSGTTGGVKAF
TRBV5-1	TRBJ2-7	ASSWGQGIYEQY
TRBV6-5	TRBJ2-3	ASPARDRGPDTQY
TRBV6-5	TRBJ1-2	ASSQDSYGYT
TRBV2	TRBJ1-1	ASSDLTSGTGRGAF
TRBV6-4	TRBJ1-2	ASSLPGGINYGYT
TRBV4-1	TRBJ1-1	ASSQWTGEAF
TRBV5-4	TRBJ2-5	ASSLQGSETQY
TRBV5-1	TRBJ2-1	ASSLRLSTSGFNEQF
TRBV27	TRBJ1-1	ASSLYRNTEAF
TRBV30	TRBJ1-4	AWARDRGNEKLF
TRBV11-3	TRBJ1-1	ASSLEGGTEAF
TRBV27	TRBJ2-1	ASTRERGWNNEQF
TRBV30	TRBJ1-5	AWSWGSSSNQPQH
TRBV2	TRBJ2-2	ASGGLAGYTGELF
TRBV4-2	TRBJ2-7	ASSWTSGNYEQY
TRBV27	TRBJ2-7	ASSANSGNSYEQY
TRBV5-1	TRBJ2-3	ASSLVGGITDTQY
TRBV4-1	TRBJ2-1	ASSQLTSGKYNEQF
TRBV19	TRBJ2-4	AAGDRGFYIQY
TRBV28	TRBJ2-5	ASVTSGRRETQY
TRBV6-4	TRBJ1-1	ASSDAAEGEAF
TRBV21-1	TRBJ1-5	ASSNPRGLQPQH